The rows below give T cell receptor beta chains drawn from one sample of a study of long-term antiretroviral therapy in people with HIV. TCRdb's copy holds only in-frame clones and misses some; the assay was immunoSEQ multiplex PCR. The sample holds around 18,000 clones, 90% to 95% seen once. Sequencing used unsorted PBMCs, obtained 3 years after starting antiretroviral therapy. The receptors derive from a man in his forties or fifties with HIV. Both conserved end residues are part of each CDR3. D genes are given only for firm matches. Some rows have no size entry. The others give once, few or many, or a class for an expanded clone.

d_call: -; v_call: TRBV5-6; clone_size: once; j_call: TRBJ1-3; cdr3_aa: CASSFDRPSGNTIYF; cdr3_nt: TGTGCCAGCAGCTTTGACAGGCCTTCTGGAAACACCATATATTTT
d_call: TRBD2; v_call: TRBV2; clone_size: -; j_call: TRBJ2-1; cdr3_aa: CASSPGGGGTYNEQFF; cdr3_nt: TGTGCCAGCAGCCCCGGCGGCGGGGGGACCTACAATGAGCAGTTCTTC
d_call: -; v_call: TRBV28; clone_size: -; j_call: TRBJ1-1; cdr3_aa: CASSLPLWQGSEAFF; cdr3_nt: TGTGCCAGCAGTCTCCCCCTTTGGCAGGGCTCTGAAGCTTTCTTT
d_call: -; v_call: TRBV19; clone_size: -; j_call: TRBJ2-2; cdr3_aa: CASSIAMGLAIGELFF; cdr3_nt: TGTGCCAGTAGTATCGCAATGGGGCTAGCGATCGGGGAGCTGTTTTTT
d_call: TRBD2; v_call: TRBV11-3; clone_size: -; j_call: TRBJ2-1; cdr3_aa: CASSLRGGRLAGGHNEQFF; cdr3_nt: TGTGCCAGCAGCTTAAGGGGCGGTAGACTAGCGGGGGGGCACAATGAGCAGTTCTTC
d_call: -; v_call: TRBV12-5; clone_size: -; j_call: TRBJ2-5; cdr3_aa: CASGLGSGGTEETQYF; cdr3_nt: TGTGCTAGTGGTTTGGGATCCGGGGGAACGGAAGAGACCCAGTACTTC
d_call: -; v_call: TRBV6-5; clone_size: once; j_call: TRBJ1-5; cdr3_aa: CASRPAVGQQPQHF; cdr3_nt: TGTGCCAGCAGGCCTGCCGTCGGACAACAGCCCCAGCATTTT
d_call: -; v_call: TRBV6-1; clone_size: -; j_call: TRBJ1-5; cdr3_aa: CASTASGNQPQHF; cdr3_nt: TGTGCCAGCACAGCGAGCGGCAATCAGCCCCAGCATTTT
d_call: -; v_call: TRBV6-5; clone_size: -; j_call: TRBJ2-3; cdr3_aa: CASSYSLTRSTDTQYF; cdr3_nt: TGTGCCAGCAGTTACTCCCTAACTAGGTCCACAGATACGCAGTATTTT
d_call: -; v_call: TRBV10-3; clone_size: few; j_call: TRBJ2-2; cdr3_aa: CAISESGGNTGELFF; cdr3_nt: TGTGCCATCAGTGAGTCCGGGGGGAACACCGGGGAGCTGTTTTTT
d_call: -; v_call: TRBV11-2; clone_size: few; j_call: TRBJ1-2; cdr3_aa: CASSSRGETVYGYTF; cdr3_nt: TGTGCCAGCAGCTCCCGTGGAGAGACAGTCTATGGCTACACCTTC
d_call: TRBD1; v_call: TRBV19; clone_size: -; j_call: TRBJ1-1; cdr3_aa: CASRMEGQGGGTEAFF; cdr3_nt: TGTGCCAGTAGGATGGAGGGACAGGGAGGAGGCACTGAAGCTTTCTTT
d_call: -; v_call: TRBV11-3; clone_size: once; j_call: TRBJ2-1; cdr3_aa: CASSQVGARGDLNEQFF; cdr3_nt: TGTGCCAGCAGCCAGGTGGGGGCGCGGGGAGATCTGAATGAGCAGTTCTTC
d_call: -; v_call: TRBV10-3; clone_size: -; j_call: TRBJ1-5; cdr3_aa: CAISDRGGGNQPQHF; cdr3_nt: TGTGCCATCAGCGATAGGGGAGGGGGCAATCAGCCCCAGCATTTT
d_call: -; v_call: TRBV10-3; clone_size: -; j_call: TRBJ2-1; cdr3_aa: CAISESYSNEQFF; cdr3_nt: TGTGCCATCAGTGAGTCATATAGCAATGAGCAGTTCTTC
d_call: TRBD1; v_call: TRBV6-1; clone_size: once; j_call: TRBJ1-1; cdr3_aa: CASSELGQAMNTEAFF; cdr3_nt: TGTGCCAGCAGTGAGCTCGGACAGGCCATGAACACTGAAGCTTTCTTT
d_call: TRBD2; v_call: TRBV2; clone_size: -; j_call: TRBJ2-3; cdr3_aa: CASSVTSGGVTDTQYF; cdr3_nt: TGTGCCAGCAGTGTGACTAGCGGGGGGGTTACAGATACGCAGTATTTT
d_call: TRBD1; v_call: TRBV5-1; clone_size: -; j_call: TRBJ1-4; cdr3_aa: CASSLGQPNEKLFF; cdr3_nt: TGCGCCAGCAGCCTGGGACAGCCTAATGAAAAACTGTTTTTT
d_call: -; v_call: TRBV18; clone_size: -; j_call: TRBJ1-6; cdr3_aa: CASSPKDSYNSPLHF; cdr3_nt: TGTGCCAGCTCCCCCAAGGACAGCTATAATTCACCCCTCCACTTT
d_call: -; v_call: TRBV11-3; clone_size: -; j_call: TRBJ2-6; cdr3_aa: CASSSGSFSGANVLTF; cdr3_nt: TGTGCCAGCAGCTCTGGCTCGTTCTCTGGGGCCAACGTCCTGACTTTC
d_call: -; v_call: TRBV27; clone_size: -; j_call: TRBJ2-7; cdr3_aa: CASSLLGGSYEQYF; cdr3_nt: TGTGCCAGCAGCCTGCTCGGTGGCTCCTACGAGCAGTACTTC
d_call: -; v_call: TRBV5-1; clone_size: -; j_call: TRBJ2-7; cdr3_aa: CASSPEGISYEQYF; cdr3_nt: TGCGCCAGCAGCCCGGAGGGGATCTCCTACGAGCAGTACTTC
d_call: -; v_call: TRBV7-2; clone_size: -; j_call: TRBJ2-7; cdr3_aa: CASSSRTRLLQYF; cdr3_nt: TGTGCCAGCAGCTCCCGGACCCGTCTTTTACAGTACTTC
d_call: TRBD2; v_call: TRBV7-2; clone_size: -; j_call: TRBJ2-7; cdr3_aa: CASSLELAGGYEQYF; cdr3_nt: TGTGCCAGCAGCTTAGAACTAGCGGGTGGCTACGAGCAGTACTTC
d_call: -; v_call: TRBV6-1; clone_size: -; j_call: TRBJ2-6; cdr3_aa: CASSDGGYGANVLTF; cdr3_nt: TGTGCCAGCAGTGACGGAGGGTACGGGGCCAACGTCCTGACTTTC
d_call: -; v_call: TRBV6-1; clone_size: -; j_call: TRBJ1-2; cdr3_aa: CASSLRTAGYGYTF; cdr3_nt: TGTGCCAGCAGCCTACGGACGGCTGGATATGGCTACACCTTC
d_call: TRBD1; v_call: TRBV27; clone_size: -; j_call: TRBJ2-2; cdr3_aa: CASSLEGQGASGELFF; cdr3_nt: TGTGCCAGCAGTTTGGAAGGACAGGGGGCGTCCGGGGAGCTGTTTTTT
d_call: TRBD1; v_call: TRBV29-1; clone_size: -; j_call: TRBJ1-1; cdr3_aa: CSVDPGTGNTEAFF; cdr3_nt: TGCAGCGTTGACCCTGGGACAGGGAACACTGAAGCTTTCTTT
d_call: -; v_call: TRBV5-8; clone_size: -; j_call: TRBJ2-2; cdr3_aa: CASNLRKSTGELFF; cdr3_nt: TGTGCCAGCAACCTAAGAAAATCCACCGGGGAGCTGTTTTTT
d_call: TRBD1; v_call: TRBV15; clone_size: once; j_call: TRBJ2-3; cdr3_aa: CATSRDRDRGYTDTQYF; cdr3_nt: TGTGCCACCAGCAGAGATAGGGACAGGGGCTACACAGATACGCAGTATTTT
d_call: -; v_call: TRBV29-1; clone_size: -; j_call: TRBJ2-3; cdr3_aa: CSVETARTLLTDTQYF; cdr3_nt: TGCAGCGTTGAAACGGCTCGGACCCTCCTCACAGATACGCAGTATTTT
d_call: TRBD1; v_call: TRBV27; clone_size: -; j_call: TRBJ1-1; cdr3_aa: CASSLGQGFTEAFF; cdr3_nt: TGTGCCAGCAGTCTAGGACAGGGGTTCACTGAAGCTTTCTTT
d_call: -; v_call: TRBV7-2; clone_size: -; j_call: TRBJ2-7; cdr3_aa: CASSLGFYEQYF; cdr3_nt: TGTGCCAGCAGCTTAGGGTTCTACGAGCAGTACTTC
d_call: TRBD1; v_call: TRBV29-1; clone_size: -; j_call: TRBJ1-4; cdr3_aa: CSGVGQGARTNEKLFF; cdr3_nt: TGCAGCGGGGTGGGACAGGGGGCGAGAACTAATGAAAAACTGTTTTTT
d_call: -; v_call: TRBV6-5; clone_size: few; j_call: TRBJ2-7; cdr3_aa: CASSLGLFYEQYF; cdr3_nt: TGTGCCAGCAGTCTCGGGCTGTTCTACGAGCAGTACTTC
d_call: -; v_call: TRBV5-1; clone_size: -; j_call: TRBJ2-1; cdr3_aa: CASSLTRVGLYNEQFF; cdr3_nt: TGCGCCAGCAGCTTGACCCGGGTCGGGCTGTACAATGAGCAGTTCTTC
d_call: TRBD1; v_call: TRBV27; clone_size: -; j_call: TRBJ2-6; cdr3_aa: CASSVNRGIGANVLTF; cdr3_nt: TGTGCCAGCAGTGTCAACAGGGGGATTGGGGCCAACGTCCTGACTTTC
d_call: -; v_call: TRBV19; clone_size: -; j_call: TRBJ2-7; cdr3_aa: CASSIGGDNEQYF; cdr3_nt: TGTGCCAGTAGTATAGGAGGGGACAACGAGCAGTACTTC
d_call: TRBD1; v_call: TRBV5-1; clone_size: once; j_call: TRBJ2-3; cdr3_aa: CASSSKPGTGGMDTQYF; cdr3_nt: TGCGCCAGCAGCTCTAAACCCGGGACAGGGGGGATGGATACGCAGTATTTT
d_call: -; v_call: TRBV10-1; clone_size: -; j_call: TRBJ1-1; cdr3_aa: CASKRKVTEAFF; cdr3_nt: TGCGCCAGCAAAAGGAAGGTAACTGAAGCTTTCTTT
d_call: -; v_call: TRBV7-7; clone_size: -; j_call: TRBJ2-2; cdr3_aa: CASSLDPGVTGELFF; cdr3_nt: TGTGCCAGCAGCTTAGATCCAGGGGTGACCGGGGAGCTGTTTTTT
d_call: -; v_call: TRBV19; clone_size: -; j_call: TRBJ2-7; cdr3_aa: CASSMGGSKGYEQYF; cdr3_nt: TGTGCCAGTAGTATGGGGGGTTCCAAGGGCTACGAGCAGTACTTC
d_call: TRBD1; v_call: TRBV10-3; clone_size: -; j_call: TRBJ1-3; cdr3_aa: CAITPGQGIGNTIYF; cdr3_nt: TGTGCCATCACCCCGGGACAGGGGATTGGAAACACCATATATTTT
d_call: -; v_call: TRBV11-3; clone_size: -; j_call: TRBJ2-3; cdr3_aa: CASATGGDTDTQYF; cdr3_nt: TGTGCCAGTGCCACAGGGGGGGACACAGATACGCAGTATTTT
d_call: -; v_call: TRBV6-1; clone_size: -; j_call: TRBJ2-3; cdr3_aa: CASSVRRSTDTQYF; cdr3_nt: TGTGCCAGCAGTGTGAGAAGGAGCACAGATACGCAGTATTTT
d_call: -; v_call: TRBV10-2; clone_size: -; j_call: TRBJ2-7; cdr3_aa: CASSGTAYEQYF; cdr3_nt: TGCGCCAGCAGTGGGACAGCCTACGAGCAGTACTTC